The source of this TCR beta chain is a study of CD4 T cells in relation to SARS-CoV-2 and coronaviruses. Study-level background: PBMCs were cultured with antigen for nine to ten days before TCR beta sequencing. Controls used an HIV-1 Nef peptide pool or no peptide.

V lost 4 bases and J lost 2, with 14 bases in between. CDR1 is MNHEY, CDR2 SMNVEV, per germline (reference sequence). The CDR3 is 16 amino acids. TCRdb's copy holds only in-frame clones and misses some; the assay was immunoSEQ multiplex PCR. This table holds 15,000 to 20,000 clones, about 84% found once. Only one count was recorded for this clone. Its antigen is not identified. Before the COVID-19 pandemic, during about 2010-2018, CD4+ T cells were taken from unexposed donors. The cells were cultured for about 10 days before CD4+ T cells were isolated. PBMCs were plated at two million per well in IL-2-containing medium.

The source of this sequence is a human donor in good health. The gene calls are TRBV27 and TRBJ2-2; a weak D match, TRBD2 (5 bases). Sequencing was done on a sample of CD4+ T cells from PBMCs, cultured in vitro. CDR3 sequence: CASSSTPRGNTGELFF. CDR3 sequence (DNA): TGTGCCAGCAGTTCTACCCCTCGGGGAAACACCGGGGAGCTGTTTTTT.